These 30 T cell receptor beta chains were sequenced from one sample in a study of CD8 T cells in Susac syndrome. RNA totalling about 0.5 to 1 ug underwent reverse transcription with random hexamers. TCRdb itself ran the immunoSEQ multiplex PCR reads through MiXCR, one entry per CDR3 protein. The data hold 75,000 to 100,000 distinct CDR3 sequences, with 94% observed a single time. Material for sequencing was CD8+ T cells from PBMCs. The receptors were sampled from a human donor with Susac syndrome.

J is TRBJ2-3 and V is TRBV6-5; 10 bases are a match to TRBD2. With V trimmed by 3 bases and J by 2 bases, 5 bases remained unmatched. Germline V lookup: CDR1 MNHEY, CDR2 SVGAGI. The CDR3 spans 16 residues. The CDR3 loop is CASSYSGTSVTDTQYF. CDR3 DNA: TGTGCCAGCAGTTATTCCGGGACTAGCGTCACAGATACGCAGTATTTT.

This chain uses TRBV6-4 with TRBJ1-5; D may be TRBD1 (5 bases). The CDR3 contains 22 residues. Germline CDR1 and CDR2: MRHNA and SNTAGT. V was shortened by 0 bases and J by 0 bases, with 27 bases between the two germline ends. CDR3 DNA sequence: TGTGCCAGCAGTGACTCGCTAATGAATACAGGCCATCCCGTGAATAGCAATCAGCCCCAGCATTTT. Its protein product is CASSDSLMNTGHPVNSNQPQHF.

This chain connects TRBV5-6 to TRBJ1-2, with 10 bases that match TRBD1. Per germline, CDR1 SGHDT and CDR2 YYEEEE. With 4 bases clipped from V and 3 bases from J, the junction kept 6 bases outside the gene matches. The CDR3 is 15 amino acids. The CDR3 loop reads CASSPTGTGDYGYTF. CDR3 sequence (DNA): TGTGCCAGCAGCCCCACCGGGACAGGGGACTATGGCTACACCTTC.

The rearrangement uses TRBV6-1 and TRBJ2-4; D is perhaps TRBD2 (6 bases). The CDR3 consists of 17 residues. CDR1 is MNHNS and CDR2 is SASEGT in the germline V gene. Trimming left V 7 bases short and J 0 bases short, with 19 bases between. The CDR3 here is CASIGLAARLAKNIQYF. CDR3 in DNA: TGTGCCAGCATCGGATTAGCGGCTCGACTAGCCAAAAACATTCAGTACTTC.

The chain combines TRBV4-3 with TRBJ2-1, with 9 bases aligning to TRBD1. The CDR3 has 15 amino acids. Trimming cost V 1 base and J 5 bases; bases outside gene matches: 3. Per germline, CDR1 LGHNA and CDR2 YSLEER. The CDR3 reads CASSQAGQGDNEQFF. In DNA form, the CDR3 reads TGCGCCAGCAGCCAAGCGGGACAGGGAGACAATGAGCAGTTCTTC.

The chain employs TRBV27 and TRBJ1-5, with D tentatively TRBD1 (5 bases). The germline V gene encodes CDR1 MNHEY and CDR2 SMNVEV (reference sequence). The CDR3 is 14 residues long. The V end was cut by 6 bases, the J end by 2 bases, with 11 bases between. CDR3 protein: CASRTGTGNQPQHF. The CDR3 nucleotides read TGTGCCAGCAGAACCGGGACGGGCAATCAGCCCCAGCATTTT.

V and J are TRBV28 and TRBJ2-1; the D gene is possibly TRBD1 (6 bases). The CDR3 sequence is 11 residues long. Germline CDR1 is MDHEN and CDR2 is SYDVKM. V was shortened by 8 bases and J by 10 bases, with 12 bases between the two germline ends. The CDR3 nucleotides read TGTGCCAGCTTTTTTGGGACAGAGCAGTTCTTC. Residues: CASFFGTEQFF.

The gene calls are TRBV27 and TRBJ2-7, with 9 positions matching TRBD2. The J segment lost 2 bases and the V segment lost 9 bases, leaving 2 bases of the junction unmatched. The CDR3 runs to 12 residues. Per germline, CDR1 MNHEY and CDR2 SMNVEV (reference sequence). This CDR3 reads CASGLATYEQYF. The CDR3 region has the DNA TGTGCCAGTGGACTAGCGACCTACGAGCAGTACTTC.

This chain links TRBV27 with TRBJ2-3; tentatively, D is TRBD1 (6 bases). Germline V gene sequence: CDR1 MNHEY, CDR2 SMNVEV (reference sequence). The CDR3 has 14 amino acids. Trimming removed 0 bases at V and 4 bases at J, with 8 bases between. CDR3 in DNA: TGTGCCAGCAGTTTATCGAAGGGGGCAGATACGCAGTATTTT. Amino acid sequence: CASSLSKGADTQYF.

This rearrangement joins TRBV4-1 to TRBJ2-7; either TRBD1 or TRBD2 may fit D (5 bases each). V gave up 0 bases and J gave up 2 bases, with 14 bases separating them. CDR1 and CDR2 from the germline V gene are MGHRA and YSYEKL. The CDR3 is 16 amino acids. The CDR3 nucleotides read TGCGCCAGCAGCCAAGATTGGCTCGGGGCACCCTACGAGCAGTACTTC. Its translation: CASSQDWLGAPYEQYF.

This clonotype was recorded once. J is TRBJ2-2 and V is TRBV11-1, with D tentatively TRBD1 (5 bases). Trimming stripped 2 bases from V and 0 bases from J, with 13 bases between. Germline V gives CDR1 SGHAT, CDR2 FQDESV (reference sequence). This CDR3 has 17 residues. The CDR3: CASSLSFGAANTGELFF. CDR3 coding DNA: TGTGCCAGCAGCTTATCCTTTGGGGCAGCGAACACCGGGGAGCTGTTTTTT.

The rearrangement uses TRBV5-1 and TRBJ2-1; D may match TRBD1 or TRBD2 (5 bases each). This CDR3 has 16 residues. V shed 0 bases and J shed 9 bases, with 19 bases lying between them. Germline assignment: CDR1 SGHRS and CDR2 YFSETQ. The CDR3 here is CASSLDTSGPRGEQFF. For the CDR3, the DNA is TGCGCCAGCAGCTTGGACACGTCGGGACCCCGCGGTGAGCAGTTCTTC.

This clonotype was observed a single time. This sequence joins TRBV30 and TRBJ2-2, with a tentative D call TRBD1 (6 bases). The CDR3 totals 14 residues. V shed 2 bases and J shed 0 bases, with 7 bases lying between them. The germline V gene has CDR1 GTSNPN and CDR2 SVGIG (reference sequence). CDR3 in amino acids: CAWSWTANTGELFF. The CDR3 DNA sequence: TGTGCCTGGAGTTGGACAGCGAACACCGGGGAGCTGTTTTTT.

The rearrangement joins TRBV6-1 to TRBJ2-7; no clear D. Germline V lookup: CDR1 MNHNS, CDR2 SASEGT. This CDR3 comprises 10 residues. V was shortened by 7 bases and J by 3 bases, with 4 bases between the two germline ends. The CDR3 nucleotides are TGTGCCAGCAAAGACTACGAGCAGTACTTC. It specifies CASKDYEQYF.

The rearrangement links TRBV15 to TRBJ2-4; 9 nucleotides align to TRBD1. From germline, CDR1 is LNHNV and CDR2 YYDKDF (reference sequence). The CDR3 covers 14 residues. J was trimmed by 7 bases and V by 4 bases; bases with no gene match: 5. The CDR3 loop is CATSNDRGTNIQYF. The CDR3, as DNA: TGTGCCACCAGCAACGACAGGGGGACGAACATTCAGTACTTC. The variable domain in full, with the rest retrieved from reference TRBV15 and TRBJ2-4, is DAMVIQNPRYQVTQFGKPVTLSCSQTLNHNVMYWYQQKSSQAPKLLFHYYDKDFNNEADTPDNFQSRRPNTSFCFLDIRSPGLGDTAMYLCATSNDRGTNIQYFGAGTRLSVL.

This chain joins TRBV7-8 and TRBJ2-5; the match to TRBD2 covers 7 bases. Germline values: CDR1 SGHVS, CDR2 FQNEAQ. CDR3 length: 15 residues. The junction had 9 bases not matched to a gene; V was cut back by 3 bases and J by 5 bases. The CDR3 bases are TGTGCCAGCAGCTTTTCTAGGGGAGGGTACGAGACCCAGTACTTC. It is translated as CASSFSRGGYETQYF.

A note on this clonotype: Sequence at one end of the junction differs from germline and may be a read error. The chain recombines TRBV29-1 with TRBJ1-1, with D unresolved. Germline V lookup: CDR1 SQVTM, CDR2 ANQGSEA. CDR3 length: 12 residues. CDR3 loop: CSVEDSPGLRSF. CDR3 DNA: TGCAGCGTTGAAGATTCCCCCGGGCTTCGTTCCTTT.

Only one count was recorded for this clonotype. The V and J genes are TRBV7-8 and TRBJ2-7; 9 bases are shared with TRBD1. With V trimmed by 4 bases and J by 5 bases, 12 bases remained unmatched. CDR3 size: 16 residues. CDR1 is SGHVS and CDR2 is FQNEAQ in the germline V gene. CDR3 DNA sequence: TGTGCCAGCAGCTCAGCACTGGGGACAGGGACCGACGAGCAGTACTTC. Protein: CASSSALGTGTDEQYF.

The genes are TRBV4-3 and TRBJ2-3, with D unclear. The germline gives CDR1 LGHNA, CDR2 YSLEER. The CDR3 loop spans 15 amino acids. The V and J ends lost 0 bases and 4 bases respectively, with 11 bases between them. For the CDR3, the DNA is TGCGCCAGCAGCCAAGACAACTCGGTATCAGATACGCAGTATTTT. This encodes CASSQDNSVSDTQYF.

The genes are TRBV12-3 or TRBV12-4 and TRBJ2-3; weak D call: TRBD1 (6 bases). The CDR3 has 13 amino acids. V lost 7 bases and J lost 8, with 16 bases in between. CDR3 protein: CASITLQGGTQYF. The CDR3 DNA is TGTGCCAGCATTACACTACAGGGTGGTACGCAGTATTTT.

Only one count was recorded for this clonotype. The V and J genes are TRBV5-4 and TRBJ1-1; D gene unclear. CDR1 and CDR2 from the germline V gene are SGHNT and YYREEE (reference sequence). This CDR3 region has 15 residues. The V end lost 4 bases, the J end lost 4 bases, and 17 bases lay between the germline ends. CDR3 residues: CASSLLSPFGTEAFF. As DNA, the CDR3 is TGTGCCAGCAGCCTTCTTTCGCCATTTGGCACTGAAGCTTTCTTT.

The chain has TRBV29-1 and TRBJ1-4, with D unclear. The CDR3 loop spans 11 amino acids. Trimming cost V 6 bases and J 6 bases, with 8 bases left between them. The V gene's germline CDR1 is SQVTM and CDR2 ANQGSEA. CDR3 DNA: TGCAGCGTCGGAAGTGATGAAAAACTGTTTTTT. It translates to CSVGSDEKLFF.

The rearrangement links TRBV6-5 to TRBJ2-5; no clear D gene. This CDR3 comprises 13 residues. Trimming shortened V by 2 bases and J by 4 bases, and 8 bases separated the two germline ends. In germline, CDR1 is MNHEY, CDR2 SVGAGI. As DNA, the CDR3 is TGTGCCAGCAGTTACGATAGTCGAGAGACCCAGTACTTC. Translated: CASSYDSRETQYF.

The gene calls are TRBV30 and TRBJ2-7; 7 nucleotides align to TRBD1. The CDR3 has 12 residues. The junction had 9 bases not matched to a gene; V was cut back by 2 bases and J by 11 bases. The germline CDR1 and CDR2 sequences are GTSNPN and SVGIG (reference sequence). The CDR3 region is CAWSTTGSVKYF. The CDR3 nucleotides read TGTGCCTGGAGTACGACAGGGAGTGTTAAGTACTTC.

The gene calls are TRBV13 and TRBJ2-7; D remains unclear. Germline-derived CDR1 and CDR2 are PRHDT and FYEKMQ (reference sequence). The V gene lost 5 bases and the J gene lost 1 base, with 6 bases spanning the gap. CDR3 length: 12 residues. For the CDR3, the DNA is TGTGCCAGCAGCACGCGATCCTACGAGCAGTACTTC. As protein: CASSTRSYEQYF.

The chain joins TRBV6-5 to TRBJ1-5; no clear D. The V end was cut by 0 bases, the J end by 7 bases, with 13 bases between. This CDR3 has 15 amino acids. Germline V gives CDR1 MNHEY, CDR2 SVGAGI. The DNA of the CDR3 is TGTGCCAGCAGTTACTCGGTTACAGTAATGCAGCCCCAGCATTTT. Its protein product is CASSYSVTVMQPQHF.

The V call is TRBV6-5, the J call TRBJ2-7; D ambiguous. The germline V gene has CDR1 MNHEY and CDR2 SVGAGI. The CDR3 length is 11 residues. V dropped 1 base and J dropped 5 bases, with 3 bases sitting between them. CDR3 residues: CASSYWNEQYF. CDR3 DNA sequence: TGTGCCAGCAGTTACTGGAACGAGCAGTACTTC.

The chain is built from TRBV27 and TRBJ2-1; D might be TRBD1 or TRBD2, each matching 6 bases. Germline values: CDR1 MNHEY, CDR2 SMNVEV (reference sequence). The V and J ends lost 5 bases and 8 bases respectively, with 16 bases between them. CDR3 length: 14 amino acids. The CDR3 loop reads CASSLGGPGYEQFF. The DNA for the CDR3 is TGTGCCAGCAGTCTAGGGGGGCCTGGATATGAGCAGTTCTTC.

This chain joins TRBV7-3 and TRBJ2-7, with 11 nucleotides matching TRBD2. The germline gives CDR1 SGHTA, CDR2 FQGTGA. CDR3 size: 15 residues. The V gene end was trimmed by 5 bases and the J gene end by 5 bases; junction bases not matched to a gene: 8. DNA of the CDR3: TGTGCCAGCAGCACCCGACTAGCGGGAAAAGACGAGCAGTACTTC. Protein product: CASSTRLAGKDEQYF.

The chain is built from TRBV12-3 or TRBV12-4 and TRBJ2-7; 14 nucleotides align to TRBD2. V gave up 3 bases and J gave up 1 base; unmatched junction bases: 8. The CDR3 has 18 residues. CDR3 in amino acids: CASSFVAGLAGASYEQYF. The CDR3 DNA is TGTGCCAGCAGTTTCGTGGCGGGACTAGCGGGAGCTTCCTACGAGCAGTACTTC.